A selection of T cell receptor beta chains follows, all from one sample in a study of T-cell memory formation after mild COVID-19. TCRdb itself ran the 5' RACE reads through MiXCR, one entry per CDR3 protein. The profile shows around 390,000 distinct CDR3 sequences, 16% of them singletons. The sample was PBMCs or a T cell subset sorted from them (not recorded which). Receptors originate from a man aged 18 to 29 who had mild COVID-19 (a few samples of this study predate the infection). Cell type and time point are not known. Each CDR3 is given with its conserved first and last residue.

j_call v_call cdr3_aa
TRBJ1-5 TRBV4-1 CASSPTHRVAQPQHF
TRBJ2-7 TRBV7-8 CASSLAEGGPTYEQYF
TRBJ2-5 TRBV9 CASSVMGKETQYF
TRBJ1-2 TRBV6-6 CATMGLGDGYTF
TRBJ2-2 TRBV27 CASSLLATGELFF
TRBJ2-5 TRBV12-3/TRBV12-4 CASSPQGMVETQYF
TRBJ2-5 TRBV5-1 CASSFRGGLQETQYF
TRBJ2-1 TRBV5-4 CASSLGTGSEQFF
TRBJ2-3 TRBV29-1 CSVTGPGGDTQYF
TRBJ2-1 TRBV25-1 CASSEYSGGANEQFF
TRBJ1-5 TRBV4-1 CASSGPDSNQPQHF
TRBJ1-1 TRBV11-2 CASSLERATEAFF
TRBJ2-5 TRBV9 CASSAGAFSETQYF
TRBJ2-5 TRBV20-1 CSASSGGETQYF
TRBJ2-6 TRBV7-3 CASSPTSGANVLTF
TRBJ2-3 TRBV7-2 CASSLRGGGGGAGDTQYF
TRBJ2-5 TRBV27 CASSFHGTRIETQYF
TRBJ2-2 TRBV24-1 CATRRGQNTGELFF
TRBJ2-5 TRBV6-1 CASAPLQGAFETQYF
TRBJ2-1 TRBV11-2 CASSLDVRDSRFF
TRBJ2-3 TRBV12-3/TRBV12-4 CASSPPWRGTTDTQYF
TRBJ2-3 TRBV5-1 CASSFAGGPVKQYF
TRBJ1-5 TRBV6-6 CASSYEGIEGNQPQHF
TRBJ2-7 TRBV4-1 CASSQDLQGVEQYF
TRBJ1-6 TRBV7-9 CASSGARTAINSPLHF
TRBJ2-3 TRBV7-2 CASSSGVGYGQGTQYF
TRBJ2-6 TRBV10-2 CASKVSGANVLTF
TRBJ2-3 TRBV20-1 CSASRGRFYTQYF
TRBJ2-5 TRBV6-5 CASSITSVQETQYF
TRBJ1-2 TRBV5-8 CASSLVPPRQGYTF
TRBJ1-4 TRBV15 CATSTGGGAVEKLFF
TRBJ2-5 TRBV11-2 CASSRSMARVQETQYF
TRBJ1-6 TRBV9 CASSVGTGNSPLHF
TRBJ1-5 TRBV4-3 CASSQDMAKMSPQHF
TRBJ1-3 TRBV2 CASSDMGRSGNTIYF
TRBJ1-2 TRBV7-2 CASTQTGTGPYGYTF
TRBJ2-3 TRBV5-4 CASSSKSGQSTDTQYF
TRBJ2-7 TRBV6-6 CASSYSAPAYYEQYF